These 27 T cell receptor beta chains share one sample of origin, sequenced in a study of CD8+ T cells in alopecia areata. Extracted RNA was reverse transcribed, and the resulting cDNA served as sequencing template. Only in-frame clones appear in the TCRdb table, and some are missing; sequencing was by immunoSEQ multiplex PCR. The sample lists roughly 250,000 clones, roughly two thirds occurring once. Sequenced material: CD4+ T cells sorted from blood, taken at week 0. These receptors were collected from a human donor with alopecia areata.

CDR3 in amino acids: CAISPAANQPQHF. The CDR3 DNA reads TGTGCCATCAGTCCGGCAGCTAATCAGCCCCAGCATTTT. The V gene is TRBV10-3, the J gene TRBJ1-5; unclear D gene. In germline, CDR1 is ENHRY, CDR2 SYGVKD. V lost 5 bases to trimming and J lost 4 bases, with 9 bases between them. The CDR3 length is 13 residues.

This sequence joins TRBV29-1 and TRBJ2-5, with D tentatively TRBD1 or TRBD2 (5 bases each). Trimming pared 6 bases from V and 7 bases from J, leaving 18 bases between. Germline V gene data show CDR1 as SQVTM and CDR2 as ANQGSEA. This CDR3 has 13 amino acids. The CDR3 spells CSVPGPGLRTQYF. Written as DNA, the CDR3 is TGCAGCGTCCCGGGTCCGGGGCTGAGGACCCAGTACTTC.

The chain links TRBV11-2 to TRBJ2-1; TRBD2 agrees at 12 bases. The V and J ends lost 5 bases and 8 bases, in that order; junction bases with no gene match: 10. Germline assignment: CDR1 SGHAT and CDR2 FQNNGV. The CDR3 contains 16 residues. The CDR3 spells CASSPRTSGGSDEQFF. The CDR3 DNA is TGTGCCAGCAGCCCGCGAACTAGCGGGGGGTCGGATGAGCAGTTCTTC.

This clone was counted between two and nine times. V is TRBV7-8 and J is TRBJ1-2; no reliable D call. CDR1 SGHVS and CDR2 FQNEAQ come from the germline V gene. V was pared by 3 bases and J by 0 bases, with 8 bases between. This CDR3 spans 14 amino acids. For the CDR3, the DNA is TGTGCCAGCAGCTTCGACGTGGCTAACTATGGCTACACCTTC. This translates into CASSFDVANYGYTF.

The rearrangement uses TRBV9 and TRBJ2-1; tentatively, D is TRBD2 (7 bases). Germline CDR1 is SGDLS and CDR2 is YYNGEE. This CDR3 contains 17 residues. V was pared by 0 bases and J by 4 bases, with 17 bases between. The CDR3 loop reads CASSVGTRGADYNEQFF. CDR3 coding DNA: TGTGCCAGCAGCGTAGGCACCCGGGGGGCAGATTACAATGAGCAGTTCTTC. The full variable domain, rest sourced from reference TRBV9 and TRBJ2-1, is DSGVTQTPKHLITATGQRVTLRCSPRSGDLSVYWYQQSLDQGLQFLIQYYNGEERAKGNILERFSAQQFPDLHSELNLSSLELGDSALYFCASSVGTRGADYNEQFFGPGTRLTVL.

At least ten counts were recorded for this clone. This chain joins TRBV5-6 and TRBJ1-2; D is possibly TRBD1 (6 bases). The germline V and J ends were trimmed by 4 bases and 4 bases, with 17 bases remaining between them. The CDR3 has 15 residues. Germline CDR1 is SGHDT and CDR2 is YYEEEE. The DNA for the CDR3 is TGTGCCAGCAGCCCCCCCGGGACATCTGTCTATGGCTACACCTTC. As protein: CASSPPGTSVYGYTF.

This rearrangement joins TRBV5-1 to TRBJ2-5, with 7 nucleotides matching TRBD1. Per the germline V gene, CDR1 is SGHRS and CDR2 is YFSETQ. J was trimmed by 4 bases and V by 4 bases; bases with no gene match: 4. The CDR3 loop spans 13 amino acids. CDR3 coding DNA: TGCGCCAGCAGCGCCGGGACAGCAGAGACCCAGTACTTC. The encoded protein is CASSAGTAETQYF. The full variable domain, rest sourced from reference TRBV5-1 and TRBJ2-5, is KAGVTQTPRYLIKTRGQQVTLSCSPISGHRSVSWYQQTPGQGLQFLFEYFSETQRNKGNFPGRFSGRQFSNSRSEMNVSTLELGDSALYLCASSAGTAETQYFGPGTRLLVL.

This chain joins TRBV6-5 and TRBJ2-2; 13 positions match TRBD2. Per the germline V gene, CDR1 is MNHEY and CDR2 is SVGAGI. CDR3 length equals 14 residues. V gave up 8 bases and J gave up 7 bases; unmatched junction bases: 4. The DNA for the CDR3 is TGTGCCAGCGGGGGACTAGCGGGGATCGGGGAGCTGTTTTTT. Translating gives CASGGLAGIGELFF.

The DNA for the CDR3 is TGTGCCAGCAGCCTGCTGGGACAGGGGACTGGCGAGCAGTACTTC. It encodes CASSLLGQGTGEQYF. The chain combines TRBV5-5 with TRBJ2-7; 10 positions match TRBD1. The CDR3 runs 15 residues. The ends lost 4 bases at V and 6 bases at J; junction bases unmatched: 10. Germline-derived CDR1 and CDR2 are SGHKS and YYEKEE (reference sequence).

The rearrangement joins TRBV7-9 to TRBJ2-7, with 13 positions matching TRBD2. CDR3 length: 15 residues. The germline CDR1 and CDR2 sequences are SEHNR and FQNEAQ (reference sequence). Trimming removed 7 bases from V and 2 bases from J; junction bases left unmatched: 5. Here the CDR3 reads CASTSGTSGTYEQYF. CDR3 bases: TGTGCCAGCACCTCCGGGACTAGCGGGACCTACGAGCAGTACTTC.

The chain employs TRBV5-1 and TRBJ2-3, with TRBD1 matching over 8 bases. Germline CDR1 and CDR2: SGHRS and YFSETQ. Losses at the gene ends were 6 bases for V and 1 base for J; bases not matched to a gene: 7. The CDR3 totals 15 residues. The CDR3 spells CASTAQTGGTDTQYF. CDR3 nucleotides: TGCGCCAGCACCGCTCAGACAGGGGGCACAGATACGCAGTATTTT. Full variable domain (outside the CDR3, taken from reference TRBV5-1 and TRBJ2-3): KAGVTQTPRYLIKTRGQQVTLSCSPISGHRSVSWYQQTPGQGLQFLFEYFSETQRNKGNFPGRFSGRQFSNSRSEMNVSTLELGDSALYLCASTAQTGGTDTQYFGPGTRLTVL.

Only one count was recorded for this clone. V gene TRBV6-6 combines with J gene TRBJ2-5; D might be TRBD1 or TRBD2, each matching 5 bases. The CDR3 spans 15 residues. Germline V CDR1 and CDR2: MNHNY, SVGAGI (reference sequence). The ends were cut back, 0 bases at V and 0 bases at J, with 8 bases in the middle. CDR3 nucleotide sequence: TGTGCCAGCAGTTACTCGGGGGTTAACCAAGAGACCCAGTACTTC. It encodes CASSYSGVNQETQYF.

This chain links TRBV6-5 with TRBJ1-2, with 9 positions matching TRBD1. After removal of 4 bases from V and 5 bases from J, the junction contained 8 bases not matched to a gene. Germline-derived CDR1 and CDR2 are MNHEY and SVGAGI. CDR3 size: 15 residues. This CDR3 reads CASSSPKTGGYGYTF. The CDR3 DNA sequence: TGTGCCAGCAGTTCACCGAAGACAGGGGGATATGGCTACACCTTC.

To note about this clone: Other DNA sequences in this sample translate to the same CDR3. The chain joins TRBV2 to TRBJ1-5; 9 bases are shared with TRBD1. The CDR3 sequence is 14 residues long. V was pared by 6 bases and J by 6 bases, with 6 bases of the junction left unmatched. Germline V gives CDR1 SNHLY, CDR2 FYNNEI. CDR3 region: CASSAGTGFQPQHF. As DNA, the CDR3 is TGTGCCAGCAGCGCCGGGACAGGGTTTCAGCCCCAGCATTTT.

This clone was seen more than once but under ten times. The rearrangement joins TRBV25-1 to TRBJ1-2, with no clear D. In germline, CDR1 is MGHDK, CDR2 SYGVNS. Between the trimmed V and J ends, which lost 3 bases and 5 bases, there was a span of 10 bases. The CDR3 consists of 13 residues. The CDR3 loop is CASSDGGDYGYTF. The CDR3 DNA sequence: TGTGCCAGCAGTGACGGTGGGGATTATGGCTACACCTTC.

This chain connects TRBV29-1 to TRBJ2-1, with a possible D match to TRBD1 (6 bases). Trimming took 6 bases from V and 6 from J, leaving 15 bases between them. CDR3 length equals 13 residues. CDR1 and CDR2 (germline): SQVTM, ANQGSEA. The CDR3 loop is CSVTVTGSNEQFF. CDR3 nucleotides: TGCAGCGTAACAGTAACAGGGAGCAATGAGCAGTTCTTC.

The chain has TRBV15 and TRBJ2-3, with TRBD1 identical over 7 bases. Unmatched junction bases numbered 4, after V lost 1 base and J lost 0 bases. CDR1 is LNHNV and CDR2 is YYDKDF in the germline V gene (reference sequence). The CDR3 runs 16 residues. CDR3 amino acids: CATSRGSTGSTDTQYF. CDR3 in DNA: TGTGCCACCAGCAGAGGTTCGACAGGGAGCACAGATACGCAGTATTTT.

The chain has TRBV21-1 and TRBJ2-1. TRBV21-1 is assigned pseudogene status. The CDR3 extends over 14 amino acids. The CDR3 loop reads CASSKLGFRDEQFF. DNA of the CDR3: TGTGCCAGCAGCAAATTGGGGTTTAGGGATGAGCAGTTCTTC.

V and J are TRBV9 and TRBJ1-1; weak D call: TRBD1 (5 bases). V was shortened by 0 bases and J by 5 bases, with 14 bases between the two germline ends. Per germline, CDR1 SGDLS and CDR2 YYNGEE. CDR3 size: 15 residues. Here the CDR3 reads CASSVDPGPGTEAFF. The CDR3 DNA sequence: TGTGCCAGCAGCGTAGACCCGGGGCCAGGGACTGAAGCTTTCTTT.

The chain has TRBV29-1 and TRBJ1-3; no reliable D call. The ends were cut back, 7 bases at V and 0 bases at J, with 16 bases in the middle. Germline V gene sequence: CDR1 SQVTM, CDR2 ANQGSEA. The CDR3 runs 15 residues. This CDR3 reads CSGVEGMRSGNTIYF. In DNA, the CDR3 is TGCAGCGGGGTTGAGGGAATGCGCTCTGGAAACACCATATATTTT.

This rearrangement joins TRBV2 to TRBJ1-4; no clear D gene. V was trimmed by 0 bases and J by 4 bases, leaving 15 bases between them. The CDR3 spans 17 residues. Germline CDR1 SNHLY, CDR2 FYNNEI. CDR3 residues: CASSEARWADYNEKLFF. Written as DNA, the CDR3 is TGTGCCAGCAGTGAAGCGAGATGGGCAGACTATAATGAAAAACTGTTTTTT. The variable domain in full, completed from reference TRBV2 and TRBJ1-4, reads EPEVTQTPSHQVTQMGQEVILRCVPISNHLYFYWYRQILGQKVEFLVSFYNNEISEKSEIFDDQFSVERPDGSNFTLKIRSTKLEDSAMYFCASSEARWADYNEKLFFGSGTQLSVL.

The chain has TRBV30 and TRBJ1-6; D uncertain. Germline values: CDR1 GTSNPN, CDR2 SVGIG (reference sequence). This CDR3 region has 13 residues. Trimming took off 0 bases at V and 8 bases at J, with 8 bases between the two ends. In DNA form, the CDR3 reads TGTGCCTGGAGTGTACGCGAGTATTCACCCCTCCACTTT. Translation: CAWSVREYSPLHF. The full variable domain, completed using reference TRBV30 and TRBJ1-6, is SQTIHQWPATLVQPVGSPLSLECTVEGTSNPNLYWYRQAAGRGLQLLFYSVGIGQISSEVPQNLSASRPQDRQFILSSKKLLLSDSGFYLCAWSVREYSPLHFGNGTRLTVT.

This clone was picked up a small number of times. The chain links TRBV7-2 to TRBJ2-7; TRBD1 is a possible D gene (6 bases). V shed 3 bases and J shed 4 bases, with 10 bases lying between them. Germline V gene data show CDR1 as SGHTA and CDR2 as FQGNSA. The CDR3 covers 13 residues. CDR3 DNA: TGTGCCAGCAGCTTTCGTACAGGGTACGAGCAGTACTTC. Its translation is CASSFRTGYEQYF.

This sequence joins TRBV4-2 and TRBJ1-5; maybe TRBD1 (6 bases). Per the germline V gene, CDR1 is LGHNA and CDR2 is YNFKEQ. V was shortened by 3 bases and J by 5 bases, with 8 bases between the two germline ends. CDR3 size: 13 residues. The CDR3 loop is CASSQRQDQPQHF. The CDR3 region has the DNA TGTGCCAGCAGCCAGAGACAGGATCAGCCCCAGCATTTT.

This clone was picked up a small number of times. This chain joins TRBV7-8 and TRBJ1-4; 7 bases align to TRBD1. Germline V gene sequence: CDR1 SGHVS, CDR2 FQNEAQ. This CDR3 contains 14 residues. The V and J ends lost 5 bases and 1 base, in that order; junction bases with no gene match: 1. CDR3 bases: TGTGCCAGCAGCCGACAGGGAACTAATGAAAAACTGTTTTTT. This translates into CASSRQGTNEKLFF.

The chain is built from TRBV9 and TRBJ2-6; D may be TRBD2 (6 bases). Germline assignment: CDR1 SGDLS and CDR2 YYNGEE. This CDR3 has 18 amino acids. V was clipped by 0 bases and J by 0 bases, with 13 bases between them. CDR3 amino acids: CASSVAPRGGSGANVLTF. The CDR3 DNA reads TGTGCCAGCAGCGTAGCCCCTCGGGGAGGCTCTGGGGCCAACGTCCTGACTTTC.

This clone is a singleton in its sample. Different DNA sequences within this sample yield the same CDR3. This chain links TRBV30 with TRBJ1-5; the D is unclear. From germline, CDR1 is GTSNPN and CDR2 SVGIG (reference sequence). V shed 0 bases and J shed 4 bases, with 7 bases lying between them. This CDR3 has 13 amino acids. The CDR3 DNA reads as TGTGCCTGGAGTGTGGACGGGAATCAGCCCCAGCATTTT. Translation gives CAWSVDGNQPQHF.